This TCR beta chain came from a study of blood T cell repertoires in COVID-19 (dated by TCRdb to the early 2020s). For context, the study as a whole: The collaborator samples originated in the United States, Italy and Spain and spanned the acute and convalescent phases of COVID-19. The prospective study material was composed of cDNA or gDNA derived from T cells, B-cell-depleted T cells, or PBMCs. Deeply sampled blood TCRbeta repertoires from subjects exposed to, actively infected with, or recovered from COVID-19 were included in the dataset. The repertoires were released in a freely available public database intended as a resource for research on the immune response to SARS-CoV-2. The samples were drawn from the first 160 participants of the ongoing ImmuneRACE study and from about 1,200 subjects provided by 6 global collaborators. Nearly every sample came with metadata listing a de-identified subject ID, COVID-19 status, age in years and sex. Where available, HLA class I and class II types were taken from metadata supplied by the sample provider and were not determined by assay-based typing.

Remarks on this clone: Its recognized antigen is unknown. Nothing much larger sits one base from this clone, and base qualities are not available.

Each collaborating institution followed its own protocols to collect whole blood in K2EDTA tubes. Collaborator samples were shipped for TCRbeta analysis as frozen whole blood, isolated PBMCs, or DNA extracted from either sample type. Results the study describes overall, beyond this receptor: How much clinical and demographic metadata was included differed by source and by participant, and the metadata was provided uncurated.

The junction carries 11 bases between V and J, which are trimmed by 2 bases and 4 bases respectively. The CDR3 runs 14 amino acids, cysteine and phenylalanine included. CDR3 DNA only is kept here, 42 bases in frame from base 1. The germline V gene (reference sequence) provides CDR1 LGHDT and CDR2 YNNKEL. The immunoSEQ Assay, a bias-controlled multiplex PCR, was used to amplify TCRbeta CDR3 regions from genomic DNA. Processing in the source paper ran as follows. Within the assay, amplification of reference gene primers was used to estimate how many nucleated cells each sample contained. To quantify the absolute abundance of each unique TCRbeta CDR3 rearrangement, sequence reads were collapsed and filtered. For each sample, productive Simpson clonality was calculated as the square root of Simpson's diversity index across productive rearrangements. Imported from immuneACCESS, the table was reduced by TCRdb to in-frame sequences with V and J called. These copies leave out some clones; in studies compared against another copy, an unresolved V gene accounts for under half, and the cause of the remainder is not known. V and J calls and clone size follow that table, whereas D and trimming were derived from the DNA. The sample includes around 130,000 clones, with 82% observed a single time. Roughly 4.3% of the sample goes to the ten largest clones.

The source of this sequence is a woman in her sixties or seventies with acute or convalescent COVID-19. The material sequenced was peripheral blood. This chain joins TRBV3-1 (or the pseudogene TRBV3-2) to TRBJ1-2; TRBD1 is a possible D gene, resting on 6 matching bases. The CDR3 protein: CASSQTRGLYGYTF. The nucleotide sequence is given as TGTGCCAGCAGCCAAACGCGGGGGCTCTATGGCTACACCTTC.